A single sample gave rise to the 24 T cell receptor beta chains below, sequenced in a study of beta chain features in type 1 diabetes (dated by TCRdb to the late 2010s). Library construction relied on the immunoSEQ multiplex PCR assay. The entire amount of isolated RNA was reverse transcribed using the High Capacity cDNA Reverse Transcription Kit, so the sequenced TCRB transcripts were expressed ones. TCRdb mirrors the immuneACCESS table, restricted to in-frame sequences. Some clones are absent from its copies; in checked studies, under half trace to an unresolved V gene, and the reason for the others is unknown. The table for this sample lists under 900,000 clones; roughly a sixth of them were counted only once. The ten largest account for 0.023% of the sample. The sequencing sample was made of naive CD4+ T cells from blood. In the paper's terms, the cell subset or site label means: true naive CD4+ T cells. Receptors originate from a woman aged 18-29 years in good health.

The rearrangement joins TRBV28 to TRBJ2-3, with 14 bases matching TRBD2. Germline assignment: CDR1 MDHEN and CDR2 SYDVKM. J was trimmed by 7 bases and V by 6 bases; bases with no gene match: 15. The CDR3 totals 18 residues. CDR3 DNA sequence: TGTGCCAGCAGCCTCGGACTAGCGGGAGGTCCCACCCGTTATACGCAGTATTTT. Its translation is CASSLGLAGGPTRYTQYF.

This rearrangement joins TRBV4-1 to TRBJ2-3; D remains ambiguous. V was clipped by 0 bases and J by 11 bases, with 12 bases between them. Looked up from germline, CDR1 is MGHRA and CDR2 is YSYEKL. This CDR3 has 13 amino acids. In DNA, the CDR3 is TGCGCCAGCAGCCAAGAATCGACAATTCGGCAGTATTTT. Encoded protein: CASSQESTIRQYF.

This chain links TRBV6-6 with TRBJ2-4, with D tentatively TRBD2 (6 bases). The CDR3 has 13 amino acids. Trimming stripped 7 bases from V and 5 bases from J, with 12 bases between. CDR1 is MNHNY, CDR2 SVGAGI, per germline (reference sequence). CDR3 bases: TGTGCCAGCAATCTAGGAGGGGAAAACATTCAGTACTTC. Translating it yields CASNLGGENIQYF.

This CDR3 is CASSTTGTATYEQYF. DNA of the CDR3: TGTGCCAGCAGCACCACCGGGACTGCCACTTACGAGCAGTACTTC. V is TRBV7-9 and J is TRBJ2-7; possible D gene TRBD2, 6 bases. This CDR3 contains 15 residues. The V gene's germline CDR1 is SEHNR and CDR2 FQNEAQ (reference sequence). The V gene lost 5 bases and the J gene lost 4 bases, with 18 bases spanning the gap.

V and J are TRBV7-2 and TRBJ2-5; 10 bases align to TRBD1. Trimming took 3 bases from V and 5 from J; bases not matched to a gene: 9. The V gene's germline CDR1 is SGHTA and CDR2 FQGNSA. This CDR3 is 16 amino acids long. For the CDR3, the DNA is TGTGCCAGCAGCTTTTACAGGACAGGGGGGTTGGAGACCCAGTACTTC. Protein sequence: CASSFYRTGGLETQYF.

This clone has just a few counts. The CDR3 nucleotides read TGTGCCAGCAGTAGCAGGGCACCCTACGAGCAGTACTTC. It is translated as CASSSRAPYEQYF. The chain employs TRBV2 and TRBJ2-7, with D perhaps TRBD1 (5 bases). CDR1 is SNHLY, CDR2 FYNNEI, per germline. The CDR3 totals 13 residues. With 5 bases removed from V and 2 bases from J, the gap between germline ends came to 10 bases.

The V gene is TRBV6-5, the J gene TRBJ1-2; D is uncertain. The CDR3 loop spans 13 amino acids. The germline V gene encodes CDR1 MNHEY and CDR2 SVGAGI. V lost 5 bases and J lost 3, with 10 bases in between. The CDR3 spells CASSEVRHYGYTF. In DNA form, the CDR3 reads TGTGCCAGCAGTGAAGTCAGGCACTATGGCTACACCTTC.

V usage is TRBV7-6 and J usage is TRBJ2-3; weak D call: TRBD2 (5 bases). Deletions cut 1 base from V and 0 bases from J, with 11 bases between. The CDR3 is made up of 16 amino acids. Germline V gives CDR1 SGHVS, CDR2 FNYEAQ. This CDR3 reads CASSLGADSSTDTQYF. Here the CDR3 DNA reads TGTGCCAGCAGCTTAGGAGCGGACTCTAGCACAGATACGCAGTATTTT.

This clone appeared a few times. This chain links TRBV19 with TRBJ2-1, with D perhaps matching TRBD2 (5 bases). The germline gives CDR1 LNHDA, CDR2 SQIVND (reference sequence). The V end was cut by 7 bases, the J end by 3 bases, with 16 bases between. The CDR3 runs 15 residues. The CDR3: CASKVQREGYNEQFF. The CDR3 region has the DNA TGTGCCAGTAAAGTCCAGCGAGAGGGCTACAATGAGCAGTTCTTC.

This clone has a handful of counts. This chain uses TRBV9 with TRBJ2-4; tentatively, D is TRBD1 or TRBD2 (5 bases each). This CDR3 is built from 15 residues. Trimming left V 0 bases short and J 2 bases short, with 9 bases between. Germline values: CDR1 SGDLS, CDR2 YYNGEE. CDR3 loop: CASSVGGVSKNIQYF. CDR3 sequence (DNA): TGTGCCAGCAGCGTAGGAGGGGTATCCAAAAACATTCAGTACTTC. Looking up the rest from reference TRBV9 and TRBJ2-4 gives the full variable domain: DSGVTQTPKHLITATGQRVTLRCSPRSGDLSVYWYQQSLDQGLQFLIQYYNGEERAKGNILERFSAQQFPDLHSELNLSSLELGDSALYFCASSVGGVSKNIQYFGAGTRLSVL.

This clone was seen only a few times. Other DNA sequences in this specimen translate into the identical CDR3. The chain employs TRBV18 and TRBJ1-5, with unresolved D. Germline V gene data show CDR1 as KGHSH and CDR2 as LQKENI. Trimming cost V 3 bases and J 0 bases, with 3 bases left between them. The CDR3 extends over 13 amino acids. The CDR3, as DNA: TGTGCCAGCTCACCTAGTAGCAATCAGCCCCAGCATTTT. Translated: CASSPSSNQPQHF.

The J gene is TRBJ1-5, the V gene TRBV27; D is undetermined. From germline, CDR1 is MNHEY and CDR2 SMNVEV (reference sequence). This CDR3 is built from 15 residues. V was clipped by 0 bases and J by 2 bases, with 8 bases between them. The CDR3 sequence is CASSLSLPGNQPQHF. CDR3 DNA: TGTGCCAGCAGTTTATCGTTGCCAGGCAATCAGCCCCAGCATTTT.

This clone was recorded a few times. This sequence joins TRBV7-9 and TRBJ1-1; D might be TRBD1 (6 bases). Between the trimmed V and J ends, which lost 1 base and 8 bases, there was a span of 11 bases. The CDR3 has 13 residues. In germline, CDR1 is SEHNR, CDR2 FQNEAQ (reference sequence). The CDR3 DNA sequence: TGTGCCAGCAGCTTAGAATACGGGGGCGAAGCTTTCTTT. Translated: CASSLEYGGEAFF.

The J gene is TRBJ1-1, the V gene TRBV19, with 7 bases that match TRBD1. V gave up 5 bases and J gave up 5 bases; unmatched junction bases: 11. The CDR3 loop spans 15 amino acids. The germline V gene has CDR1 LNHDA and CDR2 SQIVND (reference sequence). The CDR3 reads CASSAHDRVRTEAFF. In nucleotides, the CDR3 is TGTGCCAGTAGTGCACACGACAGGGTGCGGACTGAAGCTTTCTTT.

The table lists this clone with a count of one. The rearrangement joins TRBV7-6 to TRBJ2-2; D not certain. Between the trimmed V and J ends, which lost 1 base and 7 bases, there was a span of 10 bases. This CDR3 spans 14 amino acids. The germline V gene encodes CDR1 SGHVS and CDR2 FNYEAQ. The CDR3 loop reads CASSLVVGFGELFF. Written as DNA, the CDR3 is TGTGCCAGCAGCTTAGTAGTGGGCTTCGGGGAGCTGTTTTTT.

This clone has a handful of counts. This sequence joins TRBV7-2 and TRBJ2-1; D ambiguous. The CDR3 extends over 14 amino acids. Germline V gene lookup returns CDR1 SGHTA and CDR2 FQGNSA. Between the trimmed V and J ends, which lost 1 base and 2 bases, there was a span of 6 bases. CDR3 sequence: CASSLGAAYNEQFF. CDR3 sequence (DNA): TGTGCCAGCAGCTTAGGTGCGGCCTACAATGAGCAGTTCTTC.

This clone was detected a few times. The J gene is TRBJ2-7, the V gene TRBV19, with 7 bases aligning to TRBD1. CDR1 and CDR2 from the germline V gene are LNHDA and SQIVND (reference sequence). The trim removed 2 bases at V and 3 bases at J, leaving 7 bases unmatched. This CDR3 comprises 15 residues. CDR3 loop: CASSIRSTGYYEQYF. The CDR3 DNA sequence: TGTGCCAGTAGTATACGGTCGACAGGGTACTACGAGCAGTACTTC. The full variable domain, its missing parts supplied by reference TRBV19 and TRBJ2-7, is DGGITQSPKYLFRKEGQNVTLSCEQNLNHDAMYWYRQDPGQGLRLIYYSQIVNDFQKGDIAEGYSVSREKKESFPLTVTSAQKNPTAFYLCASSIRSTGYYEQYFGPGTRLTVT.

The gene calls are TRBV12-2 and TRBJ2-2; TRBD2 is the table's D call, not checked against the DNA. TRBV12-2 is reported as a pseudogene. There are 17 residues in the CDR3. CDR3 bases: TGTGCAAGTCGCTTAGGGACTAGCGGGAAACGGGCCGGGGAGCTGTTTTTT. Its protein is CASRLGTSGKRAGELFF.

This clone has more than one count but fewer than ten. V is TRBV4-2 and J is TRBJ2-5; tentative D call: TRBD2 (6 bases). The CDR3 loop spans 14 amino acids. Germline CDR1 is LGHNA and CDR2 is YNFKEQ. V was clipped by 1 base and J by 3 bases, with 9 bases between them. CDR3 DNA: TGTGCCAGCAGCCAAGCTGGCGGGGAAGAGACCCAGTACTTC. Translated: CASSQAGGEETQYF.

The CDR3 DNA reads TGTGCCAGCAGAAAGGACAGGGGCGCCCCCACAGATACGCAGTATTTT. This sequence encodes CASRKDRGAPTDTQYF. The chain is built from TRBV2 and TRBJ2-3; 9 bases are a match to TRBD1. The trim removed 6 bases at V and 2 bases at J, leaving 9 bases unmatched. Germline loops: CDR1 SNHLY, CDR2 FYNNEI. This CDR3 is built from 16 residues.

This clone was seen more than once but under ten times. The rearrangement links TRBV7-4 to TRBJ1-5, with D possibly TRBD1 on 5 matching bases. Germline CDR1 is SGHVT and CDR2 is SQSDAQ. This CDR3 comprises 14 residues. Trimming took 2 bases from V and 3 from J, leaving 8 bases between them. Here the CDR3 DNA reads TGTGCCAGCAGCTTAAAGACAGTCAATCAGCCCCAGCATTTT. Amino acids: CASSLKTVNQPQHF.

A note on this clone: This CDR3 is also generated by other DNA sequences in the sample. The chain is built from TRBV18 and TRBJ2-7; TRBD1 aligns across 7 bases. This CDR3 has 13 residues. With 3 bases clipped from V and 3 bases from J, the junction kept 2 bases outside the gene matches. Germline CDR1 KGHSH, CDR2 LQKENI. CDR3 loop: CASSPGTDYEQYF. The CDR3 coding sequence is TGTGCCAGCTCACCGGGGACAGACTACGAGCAGTACTTC.

This clone was counted only a few times. Other DNA sequences from this sample encode an identical CDR3 as well. J is TRBJ2-2 and V is TRBV7-3; TRBD2 matches 8 bases. J gave up 5 bases and V 4 bases, and 3 bases lay outside the gene matches. The CDR3 has 14 amino acids. From germline, CDR1 is SGHTA and CDR2 FQGTGA. The CDR3, as DNA: TGTGCCAGCAGCTCCTTAGCGGGAACCGGGGAGCTGTTTTTT. This translates into CASSSLAGTGELFF.

This chain uses TRBV5-1 with TRBJ1-1; the D is unclear. The length of the CDR3 is 13 residues. In germline, CDR1 is SGHRS, CDR2 YFSETQ. Trimming removed 6 bases from V and 3 bases from J, with 12 bases in between. For the CDR3, the DNA is TGCGCCAGCATGGTTCAGGAGGACACTGAAGCTTTCTTT. Translating it yields CASMVQEDTEAFF.